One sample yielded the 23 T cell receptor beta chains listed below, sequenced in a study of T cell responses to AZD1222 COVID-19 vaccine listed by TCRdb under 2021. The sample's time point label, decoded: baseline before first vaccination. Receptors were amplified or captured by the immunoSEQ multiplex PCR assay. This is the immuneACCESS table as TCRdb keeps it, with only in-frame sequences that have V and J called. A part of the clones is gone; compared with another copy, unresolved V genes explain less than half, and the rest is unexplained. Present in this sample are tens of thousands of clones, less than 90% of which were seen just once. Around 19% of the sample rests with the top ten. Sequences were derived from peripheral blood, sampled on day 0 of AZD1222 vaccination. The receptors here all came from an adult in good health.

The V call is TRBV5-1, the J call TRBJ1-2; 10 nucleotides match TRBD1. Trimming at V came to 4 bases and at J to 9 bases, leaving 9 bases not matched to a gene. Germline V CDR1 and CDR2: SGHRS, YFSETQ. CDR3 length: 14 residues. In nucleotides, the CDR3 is TGCGCCAGCAGCGTGGCCGGGACAGGGGCCCGCTACACCTTC. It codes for CASSVAGTGARYTF.

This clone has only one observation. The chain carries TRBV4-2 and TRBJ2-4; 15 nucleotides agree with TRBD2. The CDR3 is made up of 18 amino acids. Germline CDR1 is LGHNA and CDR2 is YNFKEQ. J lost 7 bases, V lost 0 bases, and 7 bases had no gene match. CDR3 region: CASSQDGLAGGPRNIQYF. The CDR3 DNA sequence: TGTGCCAGCAGCCAAGATGGACTAGCGGGGGGGCCTAGGAACATTCAGTACTTC.

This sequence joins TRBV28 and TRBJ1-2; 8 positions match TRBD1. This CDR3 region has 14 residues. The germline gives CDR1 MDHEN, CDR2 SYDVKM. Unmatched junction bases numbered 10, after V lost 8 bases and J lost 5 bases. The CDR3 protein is CASLYSGTGYGYTF. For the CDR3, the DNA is TGTGCCAGCCTATACTCCGGGACAGGTTATGGCTACACCTTC.

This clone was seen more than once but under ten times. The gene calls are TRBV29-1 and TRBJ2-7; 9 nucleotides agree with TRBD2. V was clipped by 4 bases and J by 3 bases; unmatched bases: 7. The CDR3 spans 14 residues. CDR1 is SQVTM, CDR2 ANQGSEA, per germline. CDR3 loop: CSVAAGGRFYEQYF. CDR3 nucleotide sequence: TGCAGCGTTGCGGCGGGGGGGAGGTTCTACGAGCAGTACTTC.

The CDR3 region is CASSFMAGPGGDTQYF. The CDR3 DNA sequence: TGTGCCAGCAGTTTCATGGCCGGTCCGGGAGGAGATACGCAGTATTTT. The chain recombines TRBV27 with TRBJ2-3, with 7 bases fitting TRBD2. J gave up 5 bases and V 3 bases, and 11 bases lay outside the gene matches. CDR3 length: 16 residues. Germline CDR1 reads MNHEY; CDR2 reads SMNVEV (reference sequence).

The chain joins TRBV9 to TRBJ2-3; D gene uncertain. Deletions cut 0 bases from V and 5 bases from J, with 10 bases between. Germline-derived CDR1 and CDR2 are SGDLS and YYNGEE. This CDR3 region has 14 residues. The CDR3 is CASSVAVGEDTQYF. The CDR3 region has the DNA TGTGCCAGCAGCGTAGCAGTTGGGGAAGATACGCAGTATTTT.

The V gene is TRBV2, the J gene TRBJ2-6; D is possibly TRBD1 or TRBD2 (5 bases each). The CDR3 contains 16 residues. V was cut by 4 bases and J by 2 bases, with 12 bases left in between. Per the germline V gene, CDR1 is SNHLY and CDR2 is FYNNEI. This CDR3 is CASSGSRGAGANVLTF. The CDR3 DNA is TGTGCCAGCAGTGGGTCTAGGGGAGCTGGGGCCAACGTCCTGACTTTC.

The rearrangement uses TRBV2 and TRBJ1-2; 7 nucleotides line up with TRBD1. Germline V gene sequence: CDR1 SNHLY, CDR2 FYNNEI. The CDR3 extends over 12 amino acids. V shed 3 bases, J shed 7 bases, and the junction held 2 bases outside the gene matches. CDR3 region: CASSDNRGGYTF. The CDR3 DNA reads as TGTGCCAGCAGTGACAACAGGGGTGGCTACACCTTC.

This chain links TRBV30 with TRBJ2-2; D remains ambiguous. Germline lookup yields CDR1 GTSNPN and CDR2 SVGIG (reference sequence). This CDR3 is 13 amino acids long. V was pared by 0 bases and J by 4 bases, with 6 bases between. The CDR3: CAWSVRVTGELFF. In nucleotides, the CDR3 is TGTGCCTGGAGTGTTAGGGTCACCGGGGAGCTGTTTTTT. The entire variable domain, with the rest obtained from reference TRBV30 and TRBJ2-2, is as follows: SQTIHQWPATLVQPVGSPLSLECTVEGTSNPNLYWYRQAAGRGLQLLFYSVGIGQISSEVPQNLSASRPQDRQFILSSKKLLLSDSGFYLCAWSVRVTGELFFGEGSRLTVL.

CDR3: CASSFRGFSTDTQYF. The CDR3 DNA reads TGCGCCAGCAGCTTCCGCGGGTTCAGCACAGATACGCAGTATTTT. The chain uses TRBV5-1 and TRBJ2-3; maybe TRBD2 (5 bases). V gave up 2 bases and J gave up 0 bases, with 10 bases separating them. The CDR3 sequence is 15 residues long. Germline V gene lookup returns CDR1 SGHRS and CDR2 YFSETQ.

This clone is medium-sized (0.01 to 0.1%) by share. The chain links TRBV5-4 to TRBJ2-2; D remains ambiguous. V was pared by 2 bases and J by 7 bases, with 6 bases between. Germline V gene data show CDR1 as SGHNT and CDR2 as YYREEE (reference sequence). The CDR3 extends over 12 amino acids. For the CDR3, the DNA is TGTGCCAGCAGCTTTCATGGCGGGGAGCTGTTTTTT. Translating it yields CASSFHGGELFF. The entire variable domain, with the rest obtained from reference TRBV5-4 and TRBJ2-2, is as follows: ETGVTQSPTHLIKTRGQQVTLRCSSQSGHNTVSWYQQALGQGPQFIFQYYREEENGRGNFPPRFSGLQFPNYSSELNVNALELDDSALYLCASSFHGGELFFGEGSRLTVL.

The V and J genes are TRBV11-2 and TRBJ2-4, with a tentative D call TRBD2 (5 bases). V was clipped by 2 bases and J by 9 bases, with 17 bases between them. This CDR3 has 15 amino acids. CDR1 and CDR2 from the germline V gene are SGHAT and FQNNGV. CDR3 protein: CASSLQAARSGIQYF. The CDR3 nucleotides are TGTGCCAGCAGCTTACAAGCGGCGCGAAGCGGCATTCAGTACTTC.

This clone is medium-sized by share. CDR3 nucleotides: TGTGCTAGTGGTCTGGGAGGGACAGGGGAGTATGGCTACACCTTC. It translates to CASGLGGTGEYGYTF. The J gene is TRBJ1-2, the V gene TRBV12-5; 10 bases line up with TRBD1. The CDR3 loop spans 15 amino acids. The V gene end was trimmed by 5 bases and the J gene end by 5 bases; junction bases not matched to a gene: 8. Germline V gives CDR1 LGHNT, CDR2 FRNRAP.

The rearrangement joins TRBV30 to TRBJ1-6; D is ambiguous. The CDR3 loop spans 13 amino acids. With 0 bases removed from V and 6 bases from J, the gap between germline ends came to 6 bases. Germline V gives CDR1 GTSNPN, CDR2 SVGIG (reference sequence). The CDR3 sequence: CAWSVEGNSPLHF. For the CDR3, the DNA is TGTGCCTGGAGTGTTGAGGGTAATTCACCCCTCCACTTT.

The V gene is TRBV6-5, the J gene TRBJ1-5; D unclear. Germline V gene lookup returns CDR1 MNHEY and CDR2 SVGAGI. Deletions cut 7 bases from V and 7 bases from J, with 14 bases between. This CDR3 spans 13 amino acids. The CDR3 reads CASNRGESQPQHF. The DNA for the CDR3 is TGTGCCAGCAATCGCGGGGAGTCCCAGCCCCAGCATTTT.

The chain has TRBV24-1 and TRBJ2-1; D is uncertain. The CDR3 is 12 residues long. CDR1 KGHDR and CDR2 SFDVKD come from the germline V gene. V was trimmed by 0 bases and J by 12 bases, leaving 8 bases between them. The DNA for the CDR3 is TGTGCCACCAGTGATTTGAAGCACACGCAGTTCTTC. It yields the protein CATSDLKHTQFF.

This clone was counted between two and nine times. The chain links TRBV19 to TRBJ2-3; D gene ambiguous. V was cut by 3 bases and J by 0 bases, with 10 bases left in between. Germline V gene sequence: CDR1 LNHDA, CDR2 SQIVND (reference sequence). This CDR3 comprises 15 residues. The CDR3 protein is CASSISRVSTDTQYF. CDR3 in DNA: TGTGCCAGTAGTATTAGTAGGGTGAGCACAGATACGCAGTATTTT.

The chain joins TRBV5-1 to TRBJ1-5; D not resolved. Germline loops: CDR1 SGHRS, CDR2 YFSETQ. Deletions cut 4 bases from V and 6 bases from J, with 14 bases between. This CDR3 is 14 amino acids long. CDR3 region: CASSPSGKGQPQHF. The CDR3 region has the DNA TGCGCCAGCAGCCCGAGCGGAAAGGGTCAGCCCCAGCATTTT.

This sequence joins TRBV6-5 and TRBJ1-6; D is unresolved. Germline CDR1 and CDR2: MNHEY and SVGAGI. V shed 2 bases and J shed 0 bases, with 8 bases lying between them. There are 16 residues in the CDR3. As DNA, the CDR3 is TGTGCCAGCAGTTACCGGACCATCTCCTATAATTCACCCCTCCACTTT. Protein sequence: CASSYRTISYNSPLHF.

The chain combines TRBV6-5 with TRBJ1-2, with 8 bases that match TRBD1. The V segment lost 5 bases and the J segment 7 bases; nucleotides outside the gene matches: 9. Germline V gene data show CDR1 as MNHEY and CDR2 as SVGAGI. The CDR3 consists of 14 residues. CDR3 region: CASSPTRDRGGYTF. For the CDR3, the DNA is TGTGCCAGCAGTCCAACGCGAGACAGGGGTGGCTACACCTTC.

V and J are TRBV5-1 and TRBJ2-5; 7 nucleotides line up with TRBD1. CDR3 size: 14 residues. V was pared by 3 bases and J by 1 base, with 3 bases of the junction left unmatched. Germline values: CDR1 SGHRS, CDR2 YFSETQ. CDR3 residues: CASSSGDSQETQYF. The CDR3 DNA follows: TGCGCCAGCAGCTCAGGGGACAGCCAAGAGACCCAGTACTTC.

The CDR3 loop is CASSPPGLAGYNEQFF. The CDR3, as DNA: TGTGCCAGCAGCCCGCCTGGACTAGCGGGGTACAATGAGCAGTTCTTC. This chain joins TRBV5-4 and TRBJ2-1; 12 bases are a match to TRBD2. The germline V gene has CDR1 SGHNT and CDR2 YYREEE (reference sequence). The CDR3 spans 16 residues. With 4 bases clipped from V and 4 bases from J, the junction kept 6 bases outside the gene matches.

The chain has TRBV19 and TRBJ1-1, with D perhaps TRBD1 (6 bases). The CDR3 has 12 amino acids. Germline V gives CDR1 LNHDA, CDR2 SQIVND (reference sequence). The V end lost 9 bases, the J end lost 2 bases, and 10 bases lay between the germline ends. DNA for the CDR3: TGTGCCAGCGGACAGCAAAACACTGAAGCTTTCTTT. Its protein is CASGQQNTEAFF.